One and the same sample provided the 17 T cell receptor beta chains below, sequenced in a study of CD8 T cells in ankylosing spondylitis. The study's findings and limits: Characteristic of ankylosing spondylitis blood, it appeared, was a TCR beta motif comprising several highly homologous variants.

TCRdb re-called the 5' RACE reads with MiXCR, one entry per CDR3 protein. The sample records 500,000 to 650,000 distinct CDR3 sequences, approximately 5.3% being singletons. The antigens these receptors bind are not known. The specimen sequenced was blood, either unsorted or a sorted T cell fraction (not recorded which). These receptors were obtained from a male donor with ankylosing spondylitis.

This clonotype was seen at least ten times. This chain links TRBV12-5 with TRBJ2-7; no clear D gene. The germline V and J ends were trimmed by 5 bases and 3 bases, with 8 bases remaining between them. CDR3 length: 12 amino acids. Germline V gives CDR1 LGHNT, CDR2 FRNRAP. The CDR3 spells CASGVNIYEQYF. The CDR3 nucleotides read TGTGCTAGTGGTGTAAATATCTACGAGCAGTACTTC.

This rearrangement joins TRBV11-2 to TRBJ2-7; D gene ambiguous. The CDR3 is 13 amino acids. V was cut by 0 bases and J by 10 bases, with 13 bases left in between. Germline assignment: CDR1 SGHAT and CDR2 FQNNGV. This CDR3 is CASSLDTGGEQYF. The CDR3 DNA reads as TGTGCCAGCAGCTTAGATACCGGTGGGGAACAGTACTTC.

This clonotype was seen many times. The chain employs TRBV7-9 and TRBJ2-7; D remains ambiguous. This CDR3 region has 11 residues. Trimming took 5 bases from V and 3 from J, leaving 5 bases between them. Germline loops: CDR1 SEHNR, CDR2 FQNEAQ (reference sequence). The CDR3 sequence is CASSVYYEQYF. The CDR3 region has the DNA TGTGCCAGCAGCGTCTACTACGAGCAGTACTTC.

At least ten counts were recorded for this clonotype. The chain couples TRBV29-1 to TRBJ2-7; D may match TRBD1 or TRBD2 (5 bases each). Trimming pared 4 bases from V and 6 bases from J, leaving 10 bases between. CDR1 is SQVTM and CDR2 is ANQGSEA in the germline V gene. The CDR3 loop spans 11 amino acids. CDR3 nucleotide sequence: TGCAGCGTTGGGGGGTCGGGCGAGCAGTACTTC. Protein: CSVGGSGEQYF.

This clonotype was seen at least ten times. The chain is built from TRBV6-2 or TRBV6-3 and TRBJ2-1, with D possibly TRBD2 on 6 matching bases. This CDR3 is 16 amino acids long. The V end was cut by 10 bases, the J end by 4 bases, with 23 bases between. The V gene's germline CDR1 is MNHEY and CDR2 SVGEGT. This CDR3 is CATMRSGETLYNEQFF. The DNA for the CDR3 is TGTGCCACTATGAGGTCGGGAGAGACTCTTTACAATGAGCAGTTCTTC.

Many counts were recorded for this clonotype. The chain links TRBV7-9 to TRBJ1-2; 9 nucleotides line up with TRBD1. CDR3 length: 16 residues. Germline CDR1 is SEHNR and CDR2 is FQNEAQ (reference sequence). Losses at the gene ends were 1 base for V and 2 bases for J; bases not matched to a gene: 5. The CDR3 sequence is CASSLGAGTGNYGYTF. CDR3 DNA sequence: TGTGCCAGCAGCTTAGGCGCCGGGACAGGGAACTATGGCTACACCTTC.

Ten or more counts support this clonotype. The V call is TRBV12-3 or TRBV12-4, the J call TRBJ2-3; D possibly uses TRBD1 or TRBD2 (5 bases each). The CDR3 sequence is 15 residues long. The germline V and J ends were trimmed by 8 bases and 2 bases, with 17 bases remaining between them. CDR3 nucleotides: TGTGCCAGCCTAAACCCTTGGGACCCCACAGATACGCAGTATTTT. This codes for CASLNPWDPTDTQYF.

This clonotype was observed many times. The CDR3 coding sequence is TGTGCCACCAGCAGAGGCCCGGACAGGGATGAGCAGTTCTTC. Its protein is CATSRGPDRDEQFF. The chain carries TRBV15 and TRBJ2-1, with 8 bases that match TRBD1. With V trimmed by 1 base and J by 8 bases, 4 bases remained unmatched. The CDR3 covers 14 residues. Germline loops: CDR1 LNHNV, CDR2 YYDKDF (reference sequence). Full variable domain (missing parts from reference TRBV15 and TRBJ2-1): DAMVIQNPRYQVTQFGKPVTLSCSQTLNHNVMYWYQQKSSQAPKLLFHYYDKDFNNEADTPDNFQSRRPNTSFCFLDIRSPGLGDTAMYLCATSRGPDRDEQFFGPGTRLTVL.

This clonotype was counted many times. The chain carries TRBV5-1 and TRBJ1-2, with D possibly matching TRBD1 (5 bases). CDR3 size: 15 residues. Germline assignment: CDR1 SGHRS and CDR2 YFSETQ. V shed 4 bases and J shed 5 bases, with 18 bases lying between them. This chain's CDR3 is CASSPVPREGYGYTF. The DNA of the CDR3 is TGCGCCAGCAGCCCCGTTCCCAGGGAGGGGTATGGCTACACCTTC.

The sample holds many counts of this clonotype. The rearrangement uses TRBV24-1 and TRBJ1-2; D not certain. The germline gives CDR1 KGHDR, CDR2 SFDVKD. CDR3 length: 12 amino acids. For the CDR3, the DNA is TGTGCTGCCAGTGGTGACACCTATGGCTACACCTTC. This codes for CAASGDTYGYTF.

There are many counts of this clonotype. The gene calls are TRBV4-3 and TRBJ1-2; D call uncertain. CDR3 length equals 16 residues. With 1 base removed from V and 2 bases from J, the gap between germline ends came to 14 bases. The germline gives CDR1 LGHNA, CDR2 YSLEER. The CDR3 DNA sequence: TGCGCCAGCAGCCAAGGGGGTTTTGGGCAGAACTATGGCTACACCTTC. Amino acid sequence: CASSQGGFGQNYGYTF.

This clonotype came up many times. This chain links TRBV6-2 or TRBV6-3 with TRBJ1-1; 7 bases map to TRBD1. This CDR3 has 16 amino acids. Germline CDR1 MNHEY, CDR2 SVGEGT. The trim removed 1 base at V and 1 base at J, leaving 6 bases unmatched. The CDR3 sequence: CASSYLPGGWNTEAFF. The CDR3 DNA sequence: TGTGCCAGCAGTTACTTACCAGGGGGGTGGAACACTGAAGCTTTCTTT.

This clonotype occurred many times. This CDR3 is CASSLKRDTRSYEQYF. The CDR3 DNA follows: TGCGCCAGCAGCTTGAAGAGAGACACACGATCCTACGAGCAGTACTTC. The chain employs TRBV5-1 and TRBJ2-7; D ambiguous. CDR3 length equals 16 residues. Trimming removed 1 base at V and 1 base at J, with 15 bases between. Germline V gene sequence: CDR1 SGHRS, CDR2 YFSETQ.

This clonotype was detected ten times or more. The rearrangement joins TRBV12-3 or TRBV12-4 to TRBJ1-3, with D unclear. The CDR3 runs to 13 residues. V was trimmed by 3 bases and J by 4 bases, leaving 7 bases between them. This CDR3 reads CASSLHRGNTIYF. The DNA for the CDR3 is TGTGCCAGCAGTTTGCACCGCGGAAACACCATATATTTT.

This clonotype was seen at least ten times. The J gene is TRBJ2-7, the V gene TRBV4-3; D gene ambiguous. CDR3 length equals 14 residues. In germline, CDR1 is LGHNA, CDR2 YSLEER. V was trimmed by 0 bases and J by 5 bases, leaving 11 bases between them. The CDR3 is CASSQELVSHEQYF. The CDR3 DNA is TGCGCCAGCAGCCAAGAACTCGTCAGTCACGAGCAGTACTTC.

The V call is TRBV6-5, the J call TRBJ2-7, with D unresolved. The CDR3 contains 14 residues. The germline gives CDR1 MNHEY, CDR2 SVGAGI. V shed 2 bases and J shed 0 bases, with 8 bases lying between them. CDR3 coding DNA: TGTGCCAGCAGTTACAGTATTCCCTCCTACGAGCAGTACTTC. Translation: CASSYSIPSYEQYF.

The V call is TRBV7-2, the J call TRBJ2-5, with TRBD1 identical over 8 bases. Germline loops: CDR1 SGHTA, CDR2 FQGNSA. J was trimmed by 2 bases and V by 5 bases; bases with no gene match: 4. This CDR3 is 14 amino acids long. CDR3 protein: CASSLDRGQETQYF. Here the CDR3 DNA reads TGTGCCAGCAGCCTTGACAGGGGACAAGAGACCCAGTACTTC.